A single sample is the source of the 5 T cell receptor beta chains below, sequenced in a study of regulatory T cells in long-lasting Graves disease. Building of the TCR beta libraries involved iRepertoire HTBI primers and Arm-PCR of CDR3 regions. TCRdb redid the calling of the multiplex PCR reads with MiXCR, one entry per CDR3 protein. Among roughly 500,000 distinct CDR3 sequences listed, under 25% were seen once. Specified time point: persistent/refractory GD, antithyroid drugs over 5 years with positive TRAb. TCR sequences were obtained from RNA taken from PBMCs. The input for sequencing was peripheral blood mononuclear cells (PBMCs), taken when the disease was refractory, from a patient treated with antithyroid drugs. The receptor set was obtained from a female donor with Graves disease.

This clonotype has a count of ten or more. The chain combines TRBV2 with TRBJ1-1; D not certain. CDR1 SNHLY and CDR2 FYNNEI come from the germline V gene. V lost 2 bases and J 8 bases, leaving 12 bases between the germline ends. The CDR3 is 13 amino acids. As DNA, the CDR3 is TGTGCCAGCAGTGAATCTCTAGGGTTAGAAGCTTTCTTT. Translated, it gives CASSESLGLEAFF.

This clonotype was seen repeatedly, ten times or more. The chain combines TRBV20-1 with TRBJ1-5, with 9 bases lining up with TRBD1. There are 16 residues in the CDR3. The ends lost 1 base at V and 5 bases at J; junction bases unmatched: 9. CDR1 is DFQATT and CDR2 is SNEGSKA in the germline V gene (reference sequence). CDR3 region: CSARVRQGGGHQPQHF. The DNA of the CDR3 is TGCAGTGCTAGAGTTAGACAGGGGGGGGGCCATCAGCCCCAGCATTTT.

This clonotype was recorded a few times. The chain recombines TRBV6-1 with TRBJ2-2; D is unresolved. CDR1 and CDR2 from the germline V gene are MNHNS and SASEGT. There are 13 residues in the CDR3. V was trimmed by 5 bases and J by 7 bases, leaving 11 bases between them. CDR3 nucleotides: TGTGCCAGCAGTCAAGTCTTGAGCGGGGAGCTGTTTTTT. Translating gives CASSQVLSGELFF.

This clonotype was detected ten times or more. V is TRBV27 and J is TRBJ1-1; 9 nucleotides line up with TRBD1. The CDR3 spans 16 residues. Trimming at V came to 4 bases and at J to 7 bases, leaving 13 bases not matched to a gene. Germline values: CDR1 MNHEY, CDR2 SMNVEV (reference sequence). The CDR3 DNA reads TGTGCCAGCAGTTCCCGAACAGGGGGCGCATCTATTGAAGCTTTCTTT. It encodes CASSSRTGGASIEAFF.

This chain's CDR3 is CASRQTGSYEQYF. The CDR3 DNA follows: TGTGCCAGCAGACAGACAGGCTCCTACGAGCAGTACTTC. V is TRBV27 and J is TRBJ2-7; D possibly corresponds to TRBD1 (6 bases). The germline CDR1 and CDR2 sequences are MNHEY and SMNVEV (reference sequence). Trimming removed 6 bases from V and 0 bases from J, with 9 bases in between. CDR3 length: 13 residues.